This T cell receptor (beta chain) was observed in a study of blood T cell repertoires in COVID-19. Looking at the study overall: The United States, Italy and Spain were the sources of the acute and convalescent COVID-19 samples. The analysed material was cDNA or gDNA that came from T cells, B-cell-depleted T cells, or PBMCs.

The authors' processing: Scientists estimated how many nucleated cells there were by amplifying reference gene primers. Clones were read by immunoSEQ multiplex PCR, and TCRdb kept only the in-frame ones, dropping some. V and J calls and clone size are copied from that table; D and trimming were computed from the DNA. The sample yields some 120,000 clones, approximately 85% seen once. V shed 2 bases and J shed 0 bases, with 7 bases lying between them. In germline, CDR1 is SGHVS, CDR2 FQNEAQ. The CDR3 contains 14 residues. The TCR originated in a human donor in a cohort sampled during active COVID-19. Sequenced sample: peripheral blood. The V and J genes are TRBV7-8 and TRBJ1-2; no firm D call. The CDR3 reads CASSLFRTNYGYTF. The CDR3 coding sequence is TGTGCCAGCAGCTTATTCAGGACTAACTATGGCTACACCTTC.